The text below deals with one TCR beta chain. This clonotype was recorded only once. What this receptor recognizes is not known. Base quality data are lacking; no much larger clone is found one base away. A read on its own is weak evidence. The V end loses 3 bases and the J end loses 6 bases, and a stretch of 15 bases separates them. The CDR3 measures 14 amino acids from cysteine to phenylalanine. The only DNA kept is the CDR3, 42 bases in frame from the first base. The germline V gene (reference sequence) sets CDR1 to GTSNPN and CDR2 to SVGIG. The data belong to a study of breast tumors, draining lymph nodes, adjacent tissues (dated by TCRdb to the mid-2010s). For the study in its entirety: Breast cancer patients provided tumor, adjacent nontumor tissue and axillary lymph nodes, and the study compared the TCR beta repertoires across these three sources. In human breast cancer, the study set out to evaluate how tumor, surrounding tissue and draining lymph node repertoires relate to one another and whether T cells may move between these sites.

Study-wide findings and limitations: The data were judged consistent with most tumor T cells deriving from the lymph node and then expanding within tumor tissue. Tumor and nontumor tissue repertoires were significantly more similar in luminal-like than in basal-like breast cancer. Tumor T-cell repertoires showed less diversity than lymph node repertoires and more diversity than nontumor tissue repertoires, and tumor T-cell repertoires showed preferential V and J gene usage. The conclusion that tumor T cells originate in lymph nodes was framed as consistent with a hypothesis rather than directly demonstrated.

Instrument on record: Illumina HiSeq 2000. TCR beta chain libraries were generated by multiplex PCR amplification. The amplified TCR beta chain products were analyzed by high-throughput sequencing. TCRdb reran the public reads through fastp at Q25 and MiXCR, keeping productive beta chains. Each entry is one CDR3 protein sequence, shown with its most common DNA and genes. In this sample the table shows over 150,000 distinct CDR3 sequences, around a third of which occur a single time. The ten most abundant clones make up around 4.5% of the sample. The lymph node samples were taken from the axillary draining lymph nodes of breast cancer patients.

The chain uses TRBV30 and TRBJ2-1, with the D call tentatively TRBD1 or TRBD2, each fitting 6 bases. Sequenced: axillary lymph node tissue. The receptor's source is a female donor with breast cancer. Some clones in this sample may be carry-over from other donors' samples. The sequenced DNA: TGTGCCTGGAGGGAGGGGGGCCGATGCAATGAGCAGTTCTTC. Translated, this gives CAWREGGRCNEQFF.